The rows below give T cell receptor beta chains drawn from one sample of a study of T cell repertoires in cytomegalovirus infection. TCRdb reanalysed the reads using MiXCR and keeps one entry per CDR3 protein. The table lists about 130,000 distinct CDR3 sequences, almost 9% of them singletons. The sequencing input was PBMCs. Receptors originate from a human donor in good health (CMV status not recorded). Some clones in this sample may be carry-over from other donors' samples. Each CDR3 is given with its conserved first and last residue. A D gene is named only where the DNA matches it firmly. The size entry is marked missing in some rows and otherwise reads once, few, many or a size class.

TRBV14	TRBJ1-1	.	.	TGTGCCAGCAGCCATTCCGGCGGTAACACTGAAGCTTTCTTT	CASSHSGGNTEAFF
TRBV7-2	TRBJ2-7	TRBD2	many	TGTGCCAGCCTTCAGCGGGGGGCCTCCTACGAGCAGTACTTC	CASLQRGASYEQYF
TRBV12-3/TRBV12-4	TRBJ1-5	.	.	TGTGCCAGCACCCGTTCAGGGGGCAATCAGCCCCAGCATTTT	CASTRSGGNQPQHF
TRBV11-2	TRBJ2-7	.	many	TGTGCCAGCCCACGATTGCGGGACGAGCAGTACTTC	CASPRLRDEQYF
TRBV2	TRBJ1-1	TRBD1	few	TGTGCCAGCAGTGATCCGGGACAGCCCACTGAAGCTTTCTTT	CASSDPGQPTEAFF
TRBV19	TRBJ1-5	.	.	TGTGCCAGTAGTCGGCCAGCGAGCAATCAGCCCCAGCATTTT	CASSRPASNQPQHF
TRBV12-3/TRBV12-4	TRBJ2-1	.	many	TGTGCCAGCAGGCGGGACACTCGGGAGCAGTTCTTC	CASRRDTREQFF
TRBV28	TRBJ2-4	.	many	TGTGCCAGCAGTTTACCCCATTCGACCAAAAACATTCAGTACTTC	CASSLPHSTKNIQYF
TRBV28	TRBJ1-1	.	few	TGTGCCAGCAGTTTATATGGGGCGCTCGGAGGCATGAACACTGAAGCTTTCTTT	CASSLYGALGGMNTEAFF
TRBV9	TRBJ2-7	TRBD1	few	TGTGCCAGCAGCGTTGGGACAGGGAGCTCCTACGAGCAGTACTTC	CASSVGTGSSYEQYF
TRBV7-9	TRBJ2-3	.	many	TGTGCCAGCAGCTTAGAGGCCCGGATCACAGATACGCAGTATTTT	CASSLEARITDTQYF
TRBV10-2	TRBJ1-1	.	many	TGCGCCAGCAGACGCGCTCGAGCGAACACTGAAGCTTTCTTT	CASRRARANTEAFF
TRBV6-2/TRBV6-3	TRBJ2-5	.	many	TGTGCCAGCACCACTAGTTTGGAGACCCAGTACTTC	CASTTSLETQYF
TRBV5-3	TRBJ1-2	.	.	TGTGCCAGCAGCTTCGGCCGGACTGTCTATGGCTACACCTTC	CASSFGRTVYGYTF
TRBV12-3/TRBV12-4	TRBJ2-6	.	.	TGTGCCAGCACTCCTCGTATGTCAACCTCTGGGGCCAACGTCCTGACTTTC	CASTPRMSTSGANVLTF
TRBV7-2	TRBJ1-5	.	many	TGTGCCAGCAGCTTATTCGATCAGCCCCAGCATTTT	CASSLFDQPQHF
TRBV24-1	TRBJ2-2	TRBD2	many	TGTGCCACCAGTGACGCGGGAGTGAACACCGGGGAGCTGTTTTTT	CATSDAGVNTGELFF
TRBV19	TRBJ1-5	.	.	TGTGCCAGTGGGGCCCCCCAGGGACGGCGGGCCGGAAATCAGCCCCAGCATTTT	CASGAPQGRRAGNQPQHF
TRBV12-3/TRBV12-4	TRBJ2-6	.	.	TGTGCCAGCAGTTTATCACACTCTGGGGCCAACGTCCTGACTTTC	CASSLSHSGANVLTF
TRBV14	TRBJ2-1	.	.	TGTGCCAGCAGCCAAGATAAACAGGCCCTGGGATACAATGAGCAGTTCTTC	CASSQDKQALGYNEQFF
TRBV7-2	TRBJ2-3	.	many	TGTGCCAGCAGCCCAGATTCTGGGGCAGATACGCAGTATTTT	CASSPDSGADTQYF
TRBV29-1	TRBJ1-2	TRBD1	few	TGCAGCGTTGGGCGGACAGGGGCGGACTATGGCTACACCTTC	CSVGRTGADYGYTF
TRBV7-9	TRBJ2-3	.	many	TGTGCCAGCAGCTTAGAAGGGGGGGGCACAGATACGCAGTATTTT	CASSLEGGGTDTQYF
TRBV12-5	TRBJ2-3	.	.	TGTGCTAGTGGTCCAAACACAGATACGCAGTATTTT	CASGPNTDTQYF
TRBV7-9	TRBJ2-6	.	many	TGTGCCAGCAGCCACATCCCGGGATCAAGATCTGGGGCCAACGTCCTGACTTTC	CASSHIPGSRSGANVLTF
TRBV3-1	TRBJ2-1	.	.	TGTGCCAGCAGCCAAGTCGGGCGAGCCCAGGAATTCTTC	CASSQVGRAQEFF
TRBV2	TRBJ2-1	.	many	TGTGCCAGCAGTGAATGGGGCAGCTACAATGAGCAGTTCTTC	CASSEWGSYNEQFF
TRBV20-1	TRBJ2-1	.	many	TGCAGTGCTAGGGATTTGGTGAGACTAGGGGACAATGAGCAGTTCTTC	CSARDLVRLGDNEQFF
TRBV20-1	TRBJ2-7	.	.	TGCAGTGCCGCCAGGGGGGTGGACGAGCAGTACTTC	CSAARGVDEQYF
TRBV12-3/TRBV12-4	TRBJ2-5	.	many	TGTGCCAGCAGTTTATTGGGCGGTACGACGGCCCAGTACTTC	CASSLLGGTTAQYF
TRBV12-3/TRBV12-4	TRBJ1-2	.	many	TGTGCCAGCAGCCAGACTTCCCCCGATGGCTACACCTTC	CASSQTSPDGYTF
TRBV18	TRBJ2-5	.	few	TGTGCCAGCTCACACCGGGGTAGCGGAGAGACCCAGTACTTC	CASSHRGSGETQYF
TRBV5-4	TRBJ2-1	TRBD2	many	TGTGCCAGCAGCCCAGGACTAGCGGGGATTTACAATGAGCAGTTCTTC	CASSPGLAGIYNEQFF
TRBV7-2	TRBJ2-7	.	many	TGTGCCAGCAGTCGTAGAGGGTTCTCCGGCGGCCCTCGGGACGAGCAGTACTTC	CASSRRGFSGGPRDEQYF
TRBV7-2	TRBJ1-5	TRBD1	many	TGTGCCAGCAGCCGATGGACAGGGAATCAGCCCCAGCATTTT	CASSRWTGNQPQHF
TRBV12-3/TRBV12-4	TRBJ2-5	TRBD2	many	TGTGCCAGCAGTCCCTCACTAGCGGGGGCCCAAGAGACCCAGTACTTC	CASSPSLAGAQETQYF
TRBV7-9	TRBJ1-6	TRBD1	many	TGTGCCAGCAGCTTCCGGACAGGAACGCATTCACCCCTCCACTTT	CASSFRTGTHSPLHF
TRBV10-3	TRBJ1-1	.	many	TGTGCCATCAGTACAGAGGAGAACACTGAAGCTTTCTTT	CAISTEENTEAFF
TRBV7-9	TRBJ2-7	TRBD2	many	TGTGCCAGCAGCTTAGGGCCCCCGGGGGGTCCCCCTCGTAACGAGCAGTACTTC	CASSLGPPGGPPRNEQYF
TRBV12-3/TRBV12-4	TRBJ1-5	TRBD1	many	TGTGCCAGCAGTTCCACCACAGGGGGGGGTCAGCCCCAGCATTTT	CASSSTTGGGQPQHF
TRBV5-1	TRBJ2-3	TRBD2	.	TGCGCCAGCAGCTTATCCGGGACTAGCGGGGGGGCCGTTGGGACAGATACGCAGTATTTT	CASSLSGTSGGAVGTDTQYF
TRBV28	TRBJ2-1	TRBD2	many	TGTGCCAGCACCTCACCGGGGGGGCACACTGAGCAGTTCTTC	CASTSPGGHTEQFF
TRBV2	TRBJ2-1	.	few	TGTGCCAGCAACTTATACCGGGGGCCGGACAATGAGCAGTTCTTC	CASNLYRGPDNEQFF
TRBV9	TRBJ1-2	TRBD1	few	TGTGCCAGCAGCCCCAAAGGACAGGTCCCTTCGAGCGGCTACACCTTC	CASSPKGQVPSSGYTF
TRBV4-1	TRBJ2-7	.	many	TGCGCCAGCAGCCAAACCGGGGTTTCCTACGAGCAGTACTTC	CASSQTGVSYEQYF
TRBV2	TRBJ2-3	.	many	TGTGCCAGCAGTGAAAGTCCAGCGACAGATACGCAGTATTTT	CASSESPATDTQYF
TRBV19	TRBJ2-1	.	few	TGTGCCAGTAGTATAGAACGGGGTGAGCAGTTCTTC	CASSIERGEQFF
TRBV5-4	TRBJ2-2	.	many	TGTGCCAGCAGCTTGGTGGGGGGAATCGGGGAGCTGTTTTTT	CASSLVGGIGELFF
TRBV2	TRBJ1-1	.	many	TGTGCCAGCAGTGAAAGTTCGTCCAGGGAGGCTGAAGCTTTCTTT	CASSESSSREAEAFF
TRBV4-1	TRBJ2-2	.	many	TGCGCCAGCAGCCAAGTGGCCGGGGCTCCGAACACCGGGGAGCTGTTTTTT	CASSQVAGAPNTGELFF